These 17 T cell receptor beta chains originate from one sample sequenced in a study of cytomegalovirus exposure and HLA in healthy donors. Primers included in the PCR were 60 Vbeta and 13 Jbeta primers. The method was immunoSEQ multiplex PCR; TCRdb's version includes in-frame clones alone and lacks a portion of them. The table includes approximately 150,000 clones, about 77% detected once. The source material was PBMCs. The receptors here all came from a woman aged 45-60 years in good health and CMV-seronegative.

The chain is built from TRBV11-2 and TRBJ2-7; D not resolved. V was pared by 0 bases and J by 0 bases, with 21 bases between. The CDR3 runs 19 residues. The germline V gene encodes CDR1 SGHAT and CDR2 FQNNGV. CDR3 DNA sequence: TGTGCCAGCAGCTTAGATCGCGCAGATCTAGACTCGAGCTCCTACGAGCAGTACTTC. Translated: CASSLDRADLDSSSYEQYF.

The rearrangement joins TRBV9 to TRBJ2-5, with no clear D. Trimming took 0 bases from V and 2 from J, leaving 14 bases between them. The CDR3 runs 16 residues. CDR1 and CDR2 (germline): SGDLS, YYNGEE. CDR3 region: CASSVGWAGLQETQYF. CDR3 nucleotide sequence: TGTGCCAGCAGCGTAGGTTGGGCAGGATTACAAGAGACCCAGTACTTC.

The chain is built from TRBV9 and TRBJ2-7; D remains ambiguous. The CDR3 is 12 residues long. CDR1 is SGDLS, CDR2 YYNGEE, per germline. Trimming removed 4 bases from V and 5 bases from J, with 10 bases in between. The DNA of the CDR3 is TGTGCCAGCAGCCCCGGTCCCAACGAGCAGTACTTC. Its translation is CASSPGPNEQYF.

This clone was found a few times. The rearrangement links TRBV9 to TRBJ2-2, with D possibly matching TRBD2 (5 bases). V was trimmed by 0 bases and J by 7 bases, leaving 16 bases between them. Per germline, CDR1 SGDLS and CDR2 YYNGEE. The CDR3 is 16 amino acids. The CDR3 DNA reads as TGTGCCAGCAGCGTAGACGCAGGTGGGAGCTTCGGGGAGCTGTTTTTT. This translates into CASSVDAGGSFGELFF.

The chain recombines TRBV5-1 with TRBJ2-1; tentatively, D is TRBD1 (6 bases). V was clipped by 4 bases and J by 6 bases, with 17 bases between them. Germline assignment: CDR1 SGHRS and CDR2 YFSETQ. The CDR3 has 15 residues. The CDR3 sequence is CASSTTGQSLNEQFF. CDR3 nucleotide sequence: TGCGCCAGCAGCACCACGGGACAAAGCCTCAATGAGCAGTTCTTC. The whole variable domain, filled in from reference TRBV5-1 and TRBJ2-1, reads KAGVTQTPRYLIKTRGQQVTLSCSPISGHRSVSWYQQTPGQGLQFLFEYFSETQRNKGNFPGRFSGRQFSNSRSEMNVSTLELGDSALYLCASSTTGQSLNEQFFGPGTRLTVL.

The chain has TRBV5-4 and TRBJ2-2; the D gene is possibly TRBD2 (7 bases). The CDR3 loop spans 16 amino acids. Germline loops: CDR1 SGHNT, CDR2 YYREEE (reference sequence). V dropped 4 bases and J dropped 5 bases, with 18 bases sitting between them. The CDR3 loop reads CASSPRDGGRTGELFF. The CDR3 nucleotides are TGTGCCAGCAGCCCTAGGGACGGGGGGCGGACCGGGGAGCTGTTTTTT. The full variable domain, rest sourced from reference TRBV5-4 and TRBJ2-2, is ETGVTQSPTHLIKTRGQQVTLRCSSQSGHNTVSWYQQALGQGPQFIFQYYREEENGRGNFPPRFSGLQFPNYSSELNVNALELDDSALYLCASSPRDGGRTGELFFGEGSRLTVL.

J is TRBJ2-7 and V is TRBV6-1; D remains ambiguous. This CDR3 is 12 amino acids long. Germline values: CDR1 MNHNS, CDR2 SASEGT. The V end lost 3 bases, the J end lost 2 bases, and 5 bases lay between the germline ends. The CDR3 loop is CASSDWPYEQYF. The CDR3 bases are TGTGCCAGCAGTGACTGGCCCTACGAGCAGTACTTC.

The CDR3 DNA follows: TGTGCCAGCGGGACAGTCTATGGCTACACCTTC. Its protein product is CASGTVYGYTF. The chain uses TRBV14 and TRBJ1-2; 7 nucleotides match TRBD1. This CDR3 contains 11 residues. The germline V gene encodes CDR1 SGHDN and CDR2 FVKESK. V gave up 8 bases and J gave up 4 bases; unmatched junction bases: 1.

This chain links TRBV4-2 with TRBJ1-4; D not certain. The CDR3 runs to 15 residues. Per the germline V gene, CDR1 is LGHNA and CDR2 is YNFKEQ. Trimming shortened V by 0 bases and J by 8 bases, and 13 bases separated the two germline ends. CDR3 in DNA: TGTGCCAGCAGCCAAGATTGGCGGGAGATCGAAAAACTGTTTTTT. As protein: CASSQDWREIEKLFF.

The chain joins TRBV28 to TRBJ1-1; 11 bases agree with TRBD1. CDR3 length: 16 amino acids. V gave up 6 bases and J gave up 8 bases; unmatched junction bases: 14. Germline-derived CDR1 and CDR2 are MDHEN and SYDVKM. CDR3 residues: CASRPTKRDRGYEAFF. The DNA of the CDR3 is TGTGCCAGCAGGCCTACCAAAAGGGACAGGGGGTACGAAGCTTTCTTT.

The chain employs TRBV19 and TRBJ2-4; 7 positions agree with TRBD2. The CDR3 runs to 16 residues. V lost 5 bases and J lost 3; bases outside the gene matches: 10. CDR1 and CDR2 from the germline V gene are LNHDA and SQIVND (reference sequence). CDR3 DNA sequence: TGTGCCAGTAGTTCCTTCGGGGAGGGAGTCAAAAACATTCAGTACTTC. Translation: CASSSFGEGVKNIQYF.

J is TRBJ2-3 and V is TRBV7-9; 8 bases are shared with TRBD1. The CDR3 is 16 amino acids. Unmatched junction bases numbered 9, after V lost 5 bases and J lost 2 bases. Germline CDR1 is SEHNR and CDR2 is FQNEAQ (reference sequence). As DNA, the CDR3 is TGTGCCAGCAGCCGACTGACAGGGGCCAACACAGATACGCAGTATTTT. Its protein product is CASSRLTGANTDTQYF.

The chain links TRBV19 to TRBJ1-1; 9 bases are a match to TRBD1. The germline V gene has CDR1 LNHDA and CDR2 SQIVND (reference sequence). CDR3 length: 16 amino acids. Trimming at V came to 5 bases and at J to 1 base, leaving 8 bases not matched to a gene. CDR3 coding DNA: TGTGCCAGTAGTTTCCTTCCGGGACAGGGGAACACTGAAGCTTTCTTT. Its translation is CASSFLPGQGNTEAFF.

DNA of the CDR3: TGTGCCAGCAGCTTGGACGGGAACTATGGCTACACCTTC. Its translation is CASSLDGNYGYTF. The chain uses TRBV5-5 and TRBJ1-2; the D is unclear. V was clipped by 0 bases and J by 2 bases, with 5 bases between them. The CDR3 extends over 13 amino acids. Looked up from germline, CDR1 is SGHKS and CDR2 is YYEKEE (reference sequence).

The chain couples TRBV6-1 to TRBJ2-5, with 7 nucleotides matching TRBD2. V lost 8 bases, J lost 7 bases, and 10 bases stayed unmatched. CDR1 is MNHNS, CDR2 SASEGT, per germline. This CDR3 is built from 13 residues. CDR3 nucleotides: TGTGCCAGCCGCGTGGGGGGGGTGGGGACCCAGTACTTC. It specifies CASRVGGVGTQYF.

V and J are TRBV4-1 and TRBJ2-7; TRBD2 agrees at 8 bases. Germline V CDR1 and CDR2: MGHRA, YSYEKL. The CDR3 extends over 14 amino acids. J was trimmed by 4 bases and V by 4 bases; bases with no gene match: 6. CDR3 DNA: TGCGCCAGCAGCCCGGGACTAGGTAGGTACGAGCAGTACTTC. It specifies CASSPGLGRYEQYF.

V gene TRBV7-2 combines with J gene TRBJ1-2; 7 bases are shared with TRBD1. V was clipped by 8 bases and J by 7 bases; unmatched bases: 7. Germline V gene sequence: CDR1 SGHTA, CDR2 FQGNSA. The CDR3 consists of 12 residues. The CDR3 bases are TGTGCCAGCCTTCGGCAGGGGGGTGGCTACACCTTC. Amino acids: CASLRQGGGYTF.